This T cell receptor (beta chain) was sequenced for a study of beta chain features in type 1 diabetes. Findings and caveats of the study: Relative to healthy donors, patients appeared to have naive, central memory and Treg TCRB repertoires that were more similar. Fewer junction insertions and more nucleotide deletions appeared in type 1 diabetes patients. Sequencing the cDNA could make cells with high TCR expression show up more than they should. TCRB CDR3 length was moderately but significantly reduced in all four CD4+ subsets of Type 1 diabetes patients.

Isolated RNA was reverse transcribed in full, so expressed TCRB transcripts were sequenced. TCRdb keeps only in-frame clones here, not all; method: immunoSEQ multiplex PCR. The data contain 300,000 to 400,000 clones, approximately 8.2% of them singletons. About this clone: No antigen is known for it.

The V gene's germline CDR1 is SGHTA and CDR2 FQGNSA. V was trimmed by 7 bases and J by 5 bases, leaving 16 bases between them. The CDR3 is made up of 14 amino acids. The material sequenced was central memory CD4+ T cells from blood. The chain combines TRBV7-2 with TRBJ2-3; D is unclear. The TCR sequence derives from a woman between 18 and 29 years old in good health. The CDR3 region has the DNA TGTGCCAGCAAAGGCAGGAACCTACAAGATACGCAGTATTTT. Translation: CASKGRNLQDTQYF.